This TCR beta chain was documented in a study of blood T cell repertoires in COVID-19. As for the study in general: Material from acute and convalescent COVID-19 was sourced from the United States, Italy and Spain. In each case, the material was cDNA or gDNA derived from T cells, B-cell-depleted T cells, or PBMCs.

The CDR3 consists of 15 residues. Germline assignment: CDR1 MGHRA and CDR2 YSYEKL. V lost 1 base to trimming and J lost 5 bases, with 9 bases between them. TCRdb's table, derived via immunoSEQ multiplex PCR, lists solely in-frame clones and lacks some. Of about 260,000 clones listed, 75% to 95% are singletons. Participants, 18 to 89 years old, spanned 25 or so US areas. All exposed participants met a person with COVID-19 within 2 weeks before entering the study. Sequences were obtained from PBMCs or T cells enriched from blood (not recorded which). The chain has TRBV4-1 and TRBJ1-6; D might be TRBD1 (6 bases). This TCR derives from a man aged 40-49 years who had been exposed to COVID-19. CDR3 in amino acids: CASSQGTVDNSPLHF. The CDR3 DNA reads TGCGCCAGCAGCCAAGGGACAGTAGATAATTCACCCCTCCACTTT.